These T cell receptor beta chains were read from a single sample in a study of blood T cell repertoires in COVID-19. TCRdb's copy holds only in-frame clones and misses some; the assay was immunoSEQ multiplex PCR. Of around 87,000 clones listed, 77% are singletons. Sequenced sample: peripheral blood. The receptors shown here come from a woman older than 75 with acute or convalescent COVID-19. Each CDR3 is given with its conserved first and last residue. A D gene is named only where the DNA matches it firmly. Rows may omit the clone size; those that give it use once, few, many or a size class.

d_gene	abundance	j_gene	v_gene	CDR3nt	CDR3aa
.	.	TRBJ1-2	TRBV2	TGTGCCAGCAGTGAATTGGGGGGGGTAGTTTATGGCTACACCTTC	CASSELGGVVYGYTF
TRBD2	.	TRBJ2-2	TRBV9	TGTGCCAGCACCCCGGGACTATTCGCCGGGGAGCTGTTTTTT	CASTPGLFAGELFF
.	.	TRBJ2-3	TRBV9	TGTGCCAGCAGCGTAGTTATCACAGATACGCAGTATTTT	CASSVVITDTQYF
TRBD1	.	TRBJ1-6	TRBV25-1	TGTGCCAGCAGTGAATCTTCGGGACAGGGCTTGCGGGGTTCACCCCTCCACTTT	CASSESSGQGLRGSPLHF
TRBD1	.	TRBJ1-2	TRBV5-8	TGTGCCAGCAGCTTGGACAGGGGTCGCAACTATGGCTACACCTTC	CASSLDRGRNYGYTF
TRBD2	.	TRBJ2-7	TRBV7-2	TGTGCCAGCAGCTTCCCCGGGACTAGGTCCTACGAGCAGTACTTC	CASSFPGTRSYEQYF
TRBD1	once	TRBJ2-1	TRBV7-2	TGTGCCAGCAGCTCGGACAGGGCCTCCTACAATGAGCAGTTCTTC	CASSSDRASYNEQFF
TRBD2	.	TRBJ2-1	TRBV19	TGTGCCAGTAGTTCGTCCGGGGGACTAGCGAAATCCTACAATGAGCAGTTCTTC	CASSSSGGLAKSYNEQFF
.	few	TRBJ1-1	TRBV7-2	TGTGCCAGCAGCTTAGTGGGGACACCAAACACTGAAGCTTTCTTT	CASSLVGTPNTEAFF
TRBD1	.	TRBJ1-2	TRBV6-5	TGTGCCAGCAGCCCCAGGACAGGGGGTAACTATGGCTACACCTTC	CASSPRTGGNYGYTF
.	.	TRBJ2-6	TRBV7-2	TGTGCCAGCAGCTTAGAGCGCTCTGGGGCCAACGTCCTGACTTTC	CASSLERSGANVLTF
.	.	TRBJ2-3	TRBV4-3	TGCGCCAGCAGCCAACCAGGGGCAGATACGCAGTATTTT	CASSQPGADTQYF
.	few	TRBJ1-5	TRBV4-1	TGCGCCAGCAGCCAACTCGGGAATCAGCCCCAGCATTTT	CASSQLGNQPQHF